Detailed here is one T cell receptor beta chain. The data belong to a study of CD8 T cells in Susac syndrome. This CDR3 comprises 13 residues. Trimming pared 1 base from V and 0 bases from J, leaving 3 bases between. The germline V gene encodes CDR1 GTSNPN and CDR2 SVGIG (reference sequence). The authors reverse transcribed roughly 0.5 to 1 ug RNA with random hexamers. The authors amplified TCR beta CDR3 across 54 Vbeta and 13 Jbeta using immunoSEQ multiplex PCR. Each CDR3 protein gets one entry after TCRdb re-called the immunoSEQ multiplex PCR reads with MiXCR. The table includes some 220,000 distinct CDR3 sequences, around 96% detected once. Those who served as multiple sclerosis controls were treatment-naive patients with stable or active relapsing-remitting disease.

This chain links TRBV30 with TRBJ2-2; no clear D. This TCR derives from a human donor with multiple sclerosis. Sequenced input: CD4+ T cells from PBMCs. The CDR3 here is CAWSAANTGELFF. In nucleotides, the CDR3 is TGTGCCTGGAGTGCCGCGAACACCGGGGAGCTGTTTTTT.